These T cell receptor beta chains were read from a single sample in a study of T cells in Graves' hyperthyroidism and ophthalmopathy. TCRdb independently ran MiXCR on the multiplex PCR reads; one entry per CDR3 protein. The table lists a few hundred thousand distinct CDR3 sequences, around 16% of them singletons, with approximately 3.5% in the top ten. Sequencing was carried out using blood. These receptors came from a woman aged 40-49 years with Graves' ophthalmopathy. The CDR3 runs from the conserved cysteine through the conserved F or W. The order of the fields is D gene, clone size, V gene, J gene, CDR3 DNA, CDR3 protein. D genes are given only for firm matches. Size tells how often a clone was seen (once, few, many) or the class of an expanded clone, and some rows leave it out.

>NA|many|TRBV18|TRBJ1-2
TGTGCCAGCTCACCCGAGGATTACTATGGCTACACCTTC
CASSPEDYYGYTF
>NA|few|TRBV6-1|TRBJ2-7
TGTGCCAGCAGTGTCGGCCCTTCCATCTACGAGCAGTACTTC
CASSVGPSIYEQYF
>TRBD2|many|TRBV18|TRBJ2-2
TGTGCCAGCTATGGACTAGCGGGAGGCACCGGGGAGCTGTTTTTT
CASYGLAGGTGELFF
>NA|many|TRBV6-2/TRBV6-3|TRBJ2-5
TGTGCCAGCAGCCAACAAGTCGGGACCCAGTACTTC
CASSQQVGTQYF
>TRBD2|NA|TRBV5-1|TRBJ2-1
TGCGCCAGCAGCTTTCGCACCGGGACTAGCGGGAGGGGATCCTACAATGAGCAGTTCTTC
CASSFRTGTSGRGSYNEQFF
>TRBD2|many|TRBV6-5|TRBJ2-2
TGTGCCAGCAGTTACTCACTAGCGGGGGGGCCTAACGGGGAGCTGTTTTTT
CASSYSLAGGPNGELFF
>TRBD2|many|TRBV6-1|TRBJ2-1
TGTGCCAGCAGCAGACAGAGGCTAGCGGGAGGTGGCGAGCAGTTCTTC
CASSRQRLAGGGEQFF
>NA|NA|TRBV7-8|TRBJ2-6
TGTGCCAGCAGGCCTCCCGATGACTCTGGGGCCAACGTCCTGACTTTC
CASRPPDDSGANVLTF
>TRBD1|many|TRBV28|TRBJ2-5
TGTGCCAGCAGCCCCTTGGGACAGCGAGGGGAGACCCAGTACTTC
CASSPLGQRGETQYF
>TRBD2|many|TRBV12-3/TRBV12-4|TRBJ2-3
TGTGCCAGCAGCTCCCACGGGGGGGCCAACACAGATACGCAGTATTTT
CASSSHGGANTDTQYF